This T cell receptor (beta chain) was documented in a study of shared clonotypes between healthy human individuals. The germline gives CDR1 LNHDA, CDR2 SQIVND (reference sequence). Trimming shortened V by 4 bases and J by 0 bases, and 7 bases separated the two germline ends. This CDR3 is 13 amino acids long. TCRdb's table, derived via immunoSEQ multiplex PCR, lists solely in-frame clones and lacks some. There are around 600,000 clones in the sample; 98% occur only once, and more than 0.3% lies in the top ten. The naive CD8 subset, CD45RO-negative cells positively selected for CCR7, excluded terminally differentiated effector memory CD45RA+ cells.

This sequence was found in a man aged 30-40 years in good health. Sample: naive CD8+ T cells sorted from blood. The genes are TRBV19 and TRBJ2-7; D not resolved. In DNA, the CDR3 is TGTGCCAGTAGTAGAGAAAACTCCTACGAGCAGTACTTC. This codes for CASSRENSYEQYF.